This T cell receptor (beta chain) derives from a study of T cells in localized non-small cell lung cancer. Study observations and caveats: Sequence data derive from only one tumor region, so heterogeneity remains possible. Longer overall survival accompanied higher blood T cell density. The study found T cell clonality highest in uninvolved adjacent lung, above tumor.

As for this clone: Antigen: not known.

Libraries were prepared by immunoSEQ multiplex PCR; TCRdb keeps only in-frame clonotypes and omits some of them. The data contain around 1,800 clones, around 24% of them singletons. The CDR3 runs to 14 residues. V lost 6 bases and J lost 0; bases outside the gene matches: 6. Looked up from germline, CDR1 is SQVTM and CDR2 is ANQGSEA. Sample: lung tumor tissue, taken before any cancer treatment. This sequence joins TRBV29-1 and TRBJ2-7, with 9 bases identical to TRBD1. This sequence was found in a female donor aged 60 or older with stage I lung adenocarcinoma. This chain's CDR3 is CSVSGQGSSYEQYF. In DNA form, the CDR3 reads TGCAGCGTCTCGGGACAGGGAAGCTCCTACGAGCAGTACTTC.